This T cell receptor beta chain was sequenced in a study of blood T cell repertoires in COVID-19. Study-level background: Some COVID-19 samples were acute and others convalescent; all came from the United States, Italy and Spain. PBMCs, B-cell-depleted T cells, or T cells were the source of the cDNA or gDNA that made up the material.

Sequencing used immunoSEQ multiplex PCR; TCRdb keeps in-frame clones, though not all of them. The sample has under 300,000 clones, 82% seen once. Germline V gene lookup returns CDR1 MGHRA and CDR2 YSYEKL. The CDR3 runs 16 residues. J lost 6 bases, V lost 0 bases, and 8 bases had no gene match. The clonotype originates from a woman aged 80 or older with active or convalescent COVID-19. The rearrangement joins TRBV4-1 to TRBJ2-1; 7 bases agree with TRBD1. The sample consisted of peripheral blood. CDR3 amino acids: CASSQDDRETINEQFF. The CDR3 DNA sequence: TGCGCCAGCAGCCAAGATGACAGGGAAACCATCAATGAGCAGTTCTTC.